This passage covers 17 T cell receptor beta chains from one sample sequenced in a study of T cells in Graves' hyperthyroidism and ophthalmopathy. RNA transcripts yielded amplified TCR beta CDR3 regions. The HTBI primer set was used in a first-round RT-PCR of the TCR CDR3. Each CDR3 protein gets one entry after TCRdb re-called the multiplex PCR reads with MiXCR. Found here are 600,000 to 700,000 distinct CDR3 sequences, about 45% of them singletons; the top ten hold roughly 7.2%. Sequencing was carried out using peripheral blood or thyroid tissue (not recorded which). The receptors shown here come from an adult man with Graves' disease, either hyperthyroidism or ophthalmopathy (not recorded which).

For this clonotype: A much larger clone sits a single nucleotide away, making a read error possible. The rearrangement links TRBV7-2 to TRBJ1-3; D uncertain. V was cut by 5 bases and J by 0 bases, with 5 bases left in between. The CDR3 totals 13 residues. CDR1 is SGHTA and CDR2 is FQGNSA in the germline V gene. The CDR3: CASSPPSGNTIYF. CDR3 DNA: TGTGCCAGCAGCCCCCCCTCTGGAAACACCATATATTTT. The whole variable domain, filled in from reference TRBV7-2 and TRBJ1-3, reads GAGVSQSPSNKVTEKGKDVELRCDPISGHTALYWYRQSLGQGLEFLIYFQGNSAPDKSGLPSDRFSAERTGGSVSTLTIQRTQQEDSAVYLCASSPPSGNTIYFGEGSWLTVV.

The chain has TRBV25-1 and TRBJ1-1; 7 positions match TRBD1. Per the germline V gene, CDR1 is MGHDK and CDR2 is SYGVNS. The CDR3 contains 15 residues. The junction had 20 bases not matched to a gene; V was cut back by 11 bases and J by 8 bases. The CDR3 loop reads CAWRREQGHGREAFF. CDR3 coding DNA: TGTGCCTGGAGACGCGAACAGGGGCACGGCCGAGAAGCTTTCTTT. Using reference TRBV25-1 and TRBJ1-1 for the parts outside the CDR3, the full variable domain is EADIYQTPRYLVIGTGKKITLECSQTMGHDKMYWYQQDPGMELHLIHYSYGVNSTEKGDLSSESTVSRIRTEHFPLTLESARPSHTSQYLCAWRREQGHGREAFFGQGTRLTVV.

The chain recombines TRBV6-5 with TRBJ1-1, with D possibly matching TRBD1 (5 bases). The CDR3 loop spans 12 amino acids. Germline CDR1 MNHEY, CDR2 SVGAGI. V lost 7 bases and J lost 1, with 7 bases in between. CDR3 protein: CASTDTNTEAFF. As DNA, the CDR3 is TGTGCCAGCACGGACACGAACACTGAAGCTTTCTTT.

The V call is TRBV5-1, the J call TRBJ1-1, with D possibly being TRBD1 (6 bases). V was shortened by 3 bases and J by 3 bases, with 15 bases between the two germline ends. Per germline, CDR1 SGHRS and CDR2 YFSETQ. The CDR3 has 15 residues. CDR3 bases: TGCGCCAGCAGCTACCGTACAGGGCCTGACACTGAAGCTTTCTTT. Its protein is CASSYRTGPDTEAFF.

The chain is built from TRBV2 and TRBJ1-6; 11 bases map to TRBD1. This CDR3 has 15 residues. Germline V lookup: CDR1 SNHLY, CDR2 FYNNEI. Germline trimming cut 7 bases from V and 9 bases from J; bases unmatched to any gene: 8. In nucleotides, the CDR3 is TGTGCCAGCAACAAAGGGGGGACAGGGGGTTCACCCCTCCACTTT. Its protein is CASNKGGTGGSPLHF. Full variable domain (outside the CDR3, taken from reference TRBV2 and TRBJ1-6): EPEVTQTPSHQVTQMGQEVILRCVPISNHLYFYWYRQILGQKVEFLVSFYNNEISEKSEIFDDQFSVERPDGSNFTLKIRSTKLEDSAMYFCASNKGGTGGSPLHFGNGTRLTVT.

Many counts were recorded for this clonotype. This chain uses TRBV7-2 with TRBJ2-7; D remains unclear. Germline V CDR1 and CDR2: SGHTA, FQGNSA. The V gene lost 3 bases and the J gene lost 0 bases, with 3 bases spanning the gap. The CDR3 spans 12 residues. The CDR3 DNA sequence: TGTGCCAGCAGCTTCCTCTCCTACGAGCAGTACTTC. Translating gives CASSFLSYEQYF.

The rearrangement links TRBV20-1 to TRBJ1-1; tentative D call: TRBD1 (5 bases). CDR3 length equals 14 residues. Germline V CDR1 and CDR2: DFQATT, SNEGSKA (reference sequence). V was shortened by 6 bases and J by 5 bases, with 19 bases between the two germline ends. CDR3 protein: CSAERSGPWTEAFF. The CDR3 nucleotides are TGCAGTGCCGAGAGATCAGGGCCGTGGACTGAAGCTTTCTTT.

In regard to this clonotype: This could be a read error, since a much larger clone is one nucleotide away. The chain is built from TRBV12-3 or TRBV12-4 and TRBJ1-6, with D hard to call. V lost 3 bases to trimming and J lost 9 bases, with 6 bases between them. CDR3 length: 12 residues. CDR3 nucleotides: TGTGCCAGCAGTTTTATGGCTTCACCCCTCCACTTT. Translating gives CASSFMASPLHF.

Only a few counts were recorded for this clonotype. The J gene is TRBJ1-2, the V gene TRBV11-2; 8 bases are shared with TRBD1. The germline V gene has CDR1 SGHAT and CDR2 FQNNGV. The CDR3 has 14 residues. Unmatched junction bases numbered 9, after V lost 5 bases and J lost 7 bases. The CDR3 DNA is TGTGCCAGCAGCCAAGCAGGGGGCGATGCTGGCTACACCTTC. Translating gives CASSQAGGDAGYTF.

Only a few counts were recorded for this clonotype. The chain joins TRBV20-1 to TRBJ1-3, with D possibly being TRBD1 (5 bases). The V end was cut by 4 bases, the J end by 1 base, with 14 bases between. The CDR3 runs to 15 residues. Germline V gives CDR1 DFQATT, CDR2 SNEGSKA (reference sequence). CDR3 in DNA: TGCAGTGCTACAGATTACCGGGGGTCTGGAAACACCATATATTTT. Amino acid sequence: CSATDYRGSGNTIYF.

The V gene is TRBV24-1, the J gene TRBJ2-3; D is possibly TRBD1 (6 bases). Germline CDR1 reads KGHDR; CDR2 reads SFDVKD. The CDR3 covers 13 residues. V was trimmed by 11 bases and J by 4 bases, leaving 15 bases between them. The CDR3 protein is CASTQGLADTQYF. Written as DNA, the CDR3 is TGTGCCAGCACCCAGGGGCTTGCAGATACGCAGTATTTT.

Written as DNA, the CDR3 is TGTGCCAGCAGCTCGAGCGGGAGGGCCTTGGGAGAGACCCAGTACTTC. Translation gives CASSSSGRALGETQYF. This chain links TRBV11-1 with TRBJ2-5, with TRBD2 matching 10 bases. Trimming removed 4 bases from V and 4 bases from J; junction bases left unmatched: 9. This CDR3 is 16 amino acids long. The germline CDR1 and CDR2 sequences are SGHAT and FQDESV (reference sequence).

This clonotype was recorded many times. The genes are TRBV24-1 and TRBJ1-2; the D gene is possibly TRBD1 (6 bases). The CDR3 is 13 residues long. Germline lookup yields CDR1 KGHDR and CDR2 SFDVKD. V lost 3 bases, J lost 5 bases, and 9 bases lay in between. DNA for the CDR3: TGTGCCACCAGTGATCTACAGGGTTATGGCTACACCTTC. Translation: CATSDLQGYGYTF.

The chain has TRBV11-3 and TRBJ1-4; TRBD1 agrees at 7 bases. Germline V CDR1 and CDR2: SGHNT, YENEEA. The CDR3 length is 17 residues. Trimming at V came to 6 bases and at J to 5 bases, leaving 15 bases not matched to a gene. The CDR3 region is CASRAGTAENTNEKLFF. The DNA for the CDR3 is TGTGCCAGCAGGGCCGGGACAGCTGAAAATACAAATGAAAAACTGTTTTTT.

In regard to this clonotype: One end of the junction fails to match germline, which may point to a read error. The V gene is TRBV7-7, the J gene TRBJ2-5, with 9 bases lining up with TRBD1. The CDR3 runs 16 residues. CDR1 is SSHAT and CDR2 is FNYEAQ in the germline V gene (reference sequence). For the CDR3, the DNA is TGTGCTAGCAATCCCAAGGGACGGGACAGGGAAGAGACCCAGTACTTC. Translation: CASNPKGRDREETQYF.

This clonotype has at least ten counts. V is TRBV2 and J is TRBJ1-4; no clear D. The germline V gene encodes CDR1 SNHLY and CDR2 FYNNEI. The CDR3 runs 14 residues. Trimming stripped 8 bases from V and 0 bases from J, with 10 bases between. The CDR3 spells CASQREATNEKLFF. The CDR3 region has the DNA TGTGCCAGCCAAAGGGAGGCAACTAATGAAAAACTGTTTTTT. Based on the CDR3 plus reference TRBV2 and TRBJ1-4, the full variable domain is EPEVTQTPSHQVTQMGQEVILRCVPISNHLYFYWYRQILGQKVEFLVSFYNNEISEKSEIFDDQFSVERPDGSNFTLKIRSTKLEDSAMYFCASQREATNEKLFFGSGTQLSVL.

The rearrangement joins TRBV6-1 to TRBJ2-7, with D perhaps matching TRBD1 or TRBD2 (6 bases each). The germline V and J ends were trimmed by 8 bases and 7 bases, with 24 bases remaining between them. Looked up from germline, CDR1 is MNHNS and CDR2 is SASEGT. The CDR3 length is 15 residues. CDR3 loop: CASGGPGASLGEQYF. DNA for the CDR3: TGTGCCAGCGGAGGGCCAGGGGCTAGCTTGGGTGAGCAGTACTTC.